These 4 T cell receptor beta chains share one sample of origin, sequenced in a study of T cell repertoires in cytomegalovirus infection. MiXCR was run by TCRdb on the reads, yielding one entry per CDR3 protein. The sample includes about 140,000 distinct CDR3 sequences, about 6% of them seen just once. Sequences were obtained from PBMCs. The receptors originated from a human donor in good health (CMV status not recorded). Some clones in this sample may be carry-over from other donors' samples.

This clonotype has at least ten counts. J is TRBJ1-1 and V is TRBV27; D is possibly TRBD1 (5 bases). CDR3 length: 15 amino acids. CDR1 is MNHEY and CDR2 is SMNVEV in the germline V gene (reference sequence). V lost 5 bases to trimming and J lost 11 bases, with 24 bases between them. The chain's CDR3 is CASSPNQVGGGRAFF. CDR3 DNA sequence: TGTGCCAGCAGTCCAAATCAGGTCGGCGGGGGAAGGGCTTTCTTT.

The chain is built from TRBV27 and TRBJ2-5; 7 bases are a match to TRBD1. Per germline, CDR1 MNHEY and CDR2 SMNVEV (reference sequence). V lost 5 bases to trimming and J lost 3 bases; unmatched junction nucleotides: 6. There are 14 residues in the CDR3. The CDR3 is CASSPTDREETQYF. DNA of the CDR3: TGTGCCAGCAGTCCGACTGACAGGGAAGAGACCCAGTACTTC.

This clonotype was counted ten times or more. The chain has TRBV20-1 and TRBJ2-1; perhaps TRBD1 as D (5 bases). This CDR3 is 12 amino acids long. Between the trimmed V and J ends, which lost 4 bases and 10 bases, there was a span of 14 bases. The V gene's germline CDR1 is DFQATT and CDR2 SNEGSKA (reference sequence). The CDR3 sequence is CSANLGAHEQFF. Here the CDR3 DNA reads TGCAGTGCTAATTTAGGGGCGCACGAGCAGTTCTTC.

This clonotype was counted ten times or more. The DNA for the CDR3 is TGTGCCAGCAGGTTGACAGGGGGCTCTGGGGCCAACGTCCTGACTTTC. Residues: CASRLTGGSGANVLTF. The gene calls are TRBV28 and TRBJ2-6, with 9 bases fitting TRBD1. V was pared by 6 bases and J by 0 bases, with 3 bases of the junction left unmatched. From germline, CDR1 is MDHEN and CDR2 SYDVKM. CDR3 size: 16 residues.